This T cell receptor (beta chain) comes out of a study of regulatory T cells in long-lasting Graves disease (dated by TCRdb to 2020 to 2023). For context, the study as a whole: Newly diagnosed Graves' disease patients had taken antithyroid drugs for less than 3 months. This study used TCR sequencing and RNA sequencing of peripheral blood to compare persistent Graves' disease patients against newly diagnosed Graves' disease patients. A total of around 35 samples underwent TCR sequencing, from about 13 patients with persistent Graves' disease and 20 or so patients with newly diagnosed Graves' disease. The study was registered as a clinical trial and conducted in China.

This clonotype was recorded at least ten times. Its antigen remains undetermined. Base qualities were left out, and no much larger clone turns up one base away. Study-wide conclusions, independent of this receptor: Persistent Graves' disease patients showed lower TCR Shannon entropy and fewer highly expanded clones than newly diagnosed patients, suggesting clonal expansion. Patients with persistent disease shared more public clonotypes (roughly 2,900) than newly diagnosed patients did (about 1,000). The small sample size was acknowledged by the authors as a limitation that may reduce accuracy. Sequencing and analysis were limited to the TCR beta chain. Preferential use of TRBV28, TRBJ1-2 and TRBJ2-5 was observed in persistent disease, whereas TRBV20-1 and TRBJ2-1 were favored in newly diagnosed disease. Only peripheral blood was studied, because thyroid tissue, the primary lesion, was inaccessible.

The library came from multiplex PCR. Sequencer: Illumina HiSeq 4000. To build TCR beta libraries, CDR3 regions were amplified by Arm-PCR using iRepertoire HTBI primers. Before sequencing, the PCR products underwent gel purification. The published analysis was carried out like this. Across samples, approximately 68 TRBV and roughly 15 TRBJ segments were identified and used for gene usage analysis of CDR3 amino acid clonotypes. COPE and FqMerger were used to merge the filtered high-quality paired reads into contigs. BLAST was used to align contigs to IMGT TRBV, TRBD and TRBJ reference genes, and CDR3 was defined according to IMGT. Any clonotype with a frequency above 0.1% was counted as a highly expanded clone. Shannon entropy served as the measure of repertoire diversity, while the Gini coefficient captured V-J evenness. A clonotype was considered public if more than one individual shared it. TCRdb itself trimmed the public reads at Q25 with fastp, ran MiXCR and retained productive beta chains. Each CDR3 protein gets just one entry, which takes the most common genes and DNA from the rows behind it. For this entry, the V and J calls and clone size follow TCRdb and not the study's own pipeline. This sample holds over 350,000 distinct CDR3 sequences; 11% to 15% were observed only once. Clones ranked in the top ten supply roughly 18% of the sample.

What the time point label conveys for this sample: newly diagnosed GD, antithyroid drugs for less than 3 months. For both TCR sequencing and RNA sequencing, RNA was extracted from PBMCs in TRIzol. The diagnosis of Graves' disease followed American Thyroid Association guidelines. Patients were recruited from an endocrinology department in Xi'an, China. Each patient gave 9 to 10 milliliters of peripheral blood, collected in an EDTA anticoagulant tube. Ficoll Paque Plus density gradient separation was used to isolate PBMCs, and no additional T cell sorting was done. An Agilent 2100 Bioanalyzer and agarose gel were used to check RNA quality, while a NanoDrop 2000 measured RNA concentration. The CDR3 holds 19 amino acids from the cysteine to the phenylalanine. The CDR3 DNA has 57 bases and is translated from base 1. V has 5 bases trimmed and J has 1 base trimmed; junction bases matching no gene number 17.

The data also belong to a second study, concerning T cells in Graves' hyperthyroidism and ophthalmopathy. That second publication adds: A patient counted as having stable Graves' hyperthyroidism if no progression to ophthalmopathy occurred over 18 months of follow-up. Hyperthyroidism patients were newly diagnosed, with disease duration under 2 months, and aged 18 to 65 years. Any patient with an uncontrolled infection, another autoimmune disease, pregnancy or lactation was excluded. Diagnoses were based on clinical symptoms, serum thyroxine and TRAb, thyroid ultrasound and orbital computed tomography. A first-round RT-PCR of the TCR CDR3 used the HTBI primer set with the Qiagen OneStep RT-PCR kit. Most expanded thyroid clonotypes (frequency above 0.001) were also detected in blood, a finding suggesting that blood repertoires may reflect thyroid immune responses. Ophthalmopathy was separated from stable hyperthyroidism by a 13 V-J signature model, with approximately 89% sensitivity and 81% to 82% specificity obtained in cross-validation and 80%/75% obtained in testing. During validation, the model predicted progression to ophthalmopathy a median of approximately 6.5 months ahead of onset, with roughly 65% sensitivity and around 73% specificity. A discovery cohort of roughly 96 patients, about 43 with Graves' ophthalmopathy and under 60 with stable Graves' hyperthyroidism, was used to find distinguishing TCR V-J signatures. Whether ophthalmopathy could be predicted prospectively was tested in an independent validation cohort made up of under 20 hyperthyroidism patients plus 17 patients who later progressed to ophthalmopathy. The roughly 91 discovery patients were randomly divided into training and test sets at a 7:3 ratio. In more than 5 Graves' hyperthyroidism patients, the study also compared T-cell repertoires from thyroid tissue with T-cell repertoires from blood. After blood sampling, hyperthyroidism patients were treated with methimazole at a starting dose of 30 mg daily, and ophthalmopathy patients were treated with high-dose intravenous methylprednisolone. The libraries were constructed in a second round of multiplex PCR and then size-selected and purified. The libraries were sequenced on an Illumina HiSeq2000 using paired-end 100 bp reads. SOAPnuke was used to process the raw data, throwing out any read that contained adapters or uncalled bases, had a mean Phred below 15, or lacked an exact constant-primer or identifier match. COPE v1.2.5 was used to merge high-quality paired reads, and clonotypes were defined as unique nucleotide sequences. Clonotypes were aligned to IMGT TRBV, TRBD and TRBJ reference segments using MiTCR v1.1. The analysis included only V-J combinations with a frequency above 0.0001, which together covered over 98% of the repertoires. A TCS score was defined as the ratio between F50 (clonal expansion) and ExV (chaos), using BLOSUM62-based TCRdist between CDR3 peptides within each V-J. Welch's t-statistics and random forest reduced fewer than 600 V-J features to roughly 13, which were used in a naive Bayes classifier (R e1071). No statistical method was used to fix the sample size in advance, and group allocation was not hidden from the investigators. The paper describes TCR Vbeta CDR3 sequencing of 135 peripheral blood samples, made up of some 40 ophthalmopathy patients, roughly 75 hyperthyroidism patients and 17 progressor patients.

The chain was built from TRBV12-3 or TRBV12-4 and TRBJ2-1, with TRBD2 identical over 7 junction bases. This receptor was identified in a woman aged 50 to 65 with Graves disease. Donor details come from another sample of the same person, matched by shared clones. Sequenced here: peripheral blood mononuclear cells (PBMCs), sampled at new diagnosis, from a patient treated with antithyroid drugs. The CDR3 region has the sequence CASSPGRGGSFVSYNEQFF. The nucleotide sequence reads as follows: TGTGCCAGCAGTCCCGGCCGCGGCGGGAGCTTCGTGTCCTACAATGAGCAGTTCTTC.